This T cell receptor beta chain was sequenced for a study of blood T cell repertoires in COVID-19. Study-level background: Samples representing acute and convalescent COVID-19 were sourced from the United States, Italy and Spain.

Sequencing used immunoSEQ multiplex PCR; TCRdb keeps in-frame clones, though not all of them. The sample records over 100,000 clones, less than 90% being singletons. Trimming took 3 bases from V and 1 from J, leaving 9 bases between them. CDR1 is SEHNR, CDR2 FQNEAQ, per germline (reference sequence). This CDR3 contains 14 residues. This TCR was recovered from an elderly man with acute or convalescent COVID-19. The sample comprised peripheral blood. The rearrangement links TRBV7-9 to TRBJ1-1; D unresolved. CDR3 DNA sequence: TGTGCCAGCAGCTTGGTAGTTGGGAACACTGAAGCTTTCTTT. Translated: CASSLVVGNTEAFF.